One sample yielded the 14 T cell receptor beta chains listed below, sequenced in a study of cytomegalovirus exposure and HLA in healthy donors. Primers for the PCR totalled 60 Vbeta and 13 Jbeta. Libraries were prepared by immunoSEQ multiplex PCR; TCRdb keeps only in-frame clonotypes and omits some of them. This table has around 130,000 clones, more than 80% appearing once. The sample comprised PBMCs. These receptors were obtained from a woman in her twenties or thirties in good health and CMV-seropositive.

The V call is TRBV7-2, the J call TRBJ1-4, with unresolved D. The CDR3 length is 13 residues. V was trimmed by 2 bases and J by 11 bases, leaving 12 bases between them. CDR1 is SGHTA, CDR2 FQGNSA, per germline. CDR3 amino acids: CASSLMVAPKLFF. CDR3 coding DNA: TGTGCCAGCAGCTTAATGGTGGCCCCCAAACTGTTTTTT.

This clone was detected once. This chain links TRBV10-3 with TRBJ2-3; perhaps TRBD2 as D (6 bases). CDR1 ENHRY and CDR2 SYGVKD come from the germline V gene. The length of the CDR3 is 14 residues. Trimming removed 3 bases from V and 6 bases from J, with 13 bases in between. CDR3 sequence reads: CAISDGGVGDTQYF. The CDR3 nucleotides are TGTGCCATCAGTGACGGAGGGGTGGGGGATACGCAGTATTTT.

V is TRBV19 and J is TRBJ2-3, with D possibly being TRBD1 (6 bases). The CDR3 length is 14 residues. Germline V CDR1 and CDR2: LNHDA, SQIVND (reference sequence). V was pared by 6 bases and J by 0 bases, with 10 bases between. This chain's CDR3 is CASRAGVSTDTQYF. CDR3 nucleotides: TGTGCCAGTAGGGCAGGGGTCAGCACAGATACGCAGTATTTT.

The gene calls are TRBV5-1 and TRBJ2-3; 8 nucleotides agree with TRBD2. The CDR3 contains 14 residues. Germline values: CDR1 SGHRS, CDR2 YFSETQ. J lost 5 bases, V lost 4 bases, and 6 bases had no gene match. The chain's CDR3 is CASSPRLAIDTQYF. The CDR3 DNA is TGCGCCAGCAGCCCAAGACTAGCGATAGATACGCAGTATTTT.

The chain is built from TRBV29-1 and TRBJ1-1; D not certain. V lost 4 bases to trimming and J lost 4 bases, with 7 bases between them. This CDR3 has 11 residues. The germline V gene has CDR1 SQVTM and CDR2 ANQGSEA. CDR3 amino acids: CSVVEVTEAFF. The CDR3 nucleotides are TGCAGCGTTGTGGAGGTCACTGAAGCTTTCTTT. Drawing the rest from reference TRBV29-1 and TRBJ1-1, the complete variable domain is SAVISQKPSRDICQRGTSLTIQCQVDSQVTMMFWYRQQPGQSLTLIATANQGSEATYESGFVIDKFPISRPNLTFSTLTVSNMSPEDSSIYLCSVVEVTEAFFGQGTRLTVV.

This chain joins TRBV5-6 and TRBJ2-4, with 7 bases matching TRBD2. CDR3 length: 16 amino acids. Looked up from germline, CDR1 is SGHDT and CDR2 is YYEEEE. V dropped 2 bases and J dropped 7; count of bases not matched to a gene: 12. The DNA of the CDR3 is TGTGCCAGCAGCTTCGACCCCAGACTCGGGGGGAACATTCAGTACTTC. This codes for CASSFDPRLGGNIQYF. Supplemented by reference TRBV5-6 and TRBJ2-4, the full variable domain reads DAGVTQSPTHLIKTRGQQVTLRCSPKSGHDTVSWYQQALGQGPQFIFQYYEEEERQRGNFPDRFSGHQFPNYSSELNVNALLLGDSALYLCASSFDPRLGGNIQYFGAGTRLSVL.

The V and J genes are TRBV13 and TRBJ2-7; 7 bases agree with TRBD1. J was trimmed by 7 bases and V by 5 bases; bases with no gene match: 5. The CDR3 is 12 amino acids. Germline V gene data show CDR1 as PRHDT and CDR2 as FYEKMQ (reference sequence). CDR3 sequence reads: CASSRTGSEQYF. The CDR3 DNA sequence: TGTGCCAGCAGCCGGACAGGCTCGGAGCAGTACTTC.

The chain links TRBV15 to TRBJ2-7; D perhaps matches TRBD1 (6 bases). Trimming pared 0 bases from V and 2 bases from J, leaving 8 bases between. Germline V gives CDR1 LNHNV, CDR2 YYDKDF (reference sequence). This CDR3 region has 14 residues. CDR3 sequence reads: CATSRDRGPYEQYF. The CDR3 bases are TGTGCCACCAGCAGAGACAGGGGCCCCTACGAGCAGTACTTC.

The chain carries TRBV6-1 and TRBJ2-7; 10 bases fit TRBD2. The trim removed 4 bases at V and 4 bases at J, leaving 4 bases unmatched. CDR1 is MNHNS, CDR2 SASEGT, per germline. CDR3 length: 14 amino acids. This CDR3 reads CASSGGLAVYEQYF. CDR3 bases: TGTGCCAGCAGTGGCGGACTAGCGGTTTACGAGCAGTACTTC.

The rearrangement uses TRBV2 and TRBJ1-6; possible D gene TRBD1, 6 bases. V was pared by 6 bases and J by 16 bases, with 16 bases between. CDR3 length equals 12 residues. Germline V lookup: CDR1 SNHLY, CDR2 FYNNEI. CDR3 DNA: TGTGCCAGCAGCCAAAACAGGGAACTTCTCCACTTT. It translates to CASSQNRELLHF.

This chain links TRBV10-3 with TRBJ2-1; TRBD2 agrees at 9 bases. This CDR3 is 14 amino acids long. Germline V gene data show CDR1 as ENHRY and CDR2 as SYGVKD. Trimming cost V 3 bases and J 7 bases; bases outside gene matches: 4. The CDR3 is CAISDGLAKNEQFF. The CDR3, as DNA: TGTGCCATCAGTGACGGACTAGCGAAGAATGAGCAGTTCTTC.

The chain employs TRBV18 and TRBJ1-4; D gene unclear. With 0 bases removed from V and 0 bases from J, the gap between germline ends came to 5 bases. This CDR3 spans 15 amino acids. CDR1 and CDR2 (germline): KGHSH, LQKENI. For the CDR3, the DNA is TGTGCCAGCTCACCACCAACAGCAACTAATGAAAAACTGTTTTTT. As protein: CASSPPTATNEKLFF.

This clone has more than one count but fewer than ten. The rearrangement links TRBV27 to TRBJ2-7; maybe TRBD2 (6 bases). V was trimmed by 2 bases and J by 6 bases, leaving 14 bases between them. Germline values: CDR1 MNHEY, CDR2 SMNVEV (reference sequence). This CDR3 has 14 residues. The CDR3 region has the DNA TGTGCCAGCAGTTTAGGTCCTAGCGCTGGCGAGCAGTACTTC. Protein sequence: CASSLGPSAGEQYF.

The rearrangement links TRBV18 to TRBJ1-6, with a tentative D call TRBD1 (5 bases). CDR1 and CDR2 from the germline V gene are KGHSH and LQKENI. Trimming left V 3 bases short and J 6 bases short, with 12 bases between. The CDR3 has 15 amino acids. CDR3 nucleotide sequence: TGTGCCAGCTCACCTTCACAGGTTCTTAATTCACCCCTCCACTTT. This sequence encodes CASSPSQVLNSPLHF. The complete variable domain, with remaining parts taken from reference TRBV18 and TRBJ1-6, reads NAGVMQNPRHLVRRRGQEARLRCSPMKGHSHVYWYRQLPEEGLKFMVYLQKENIIDESGMPKERFSAEFPKEGPSILRIQQVVRGDSAAYFCASSPSQVLNSPLHFGNGTRLTVT.